The entry that follows covers one T cell receptor beta chain sequence. Its antigen is unknown. The study ran its PCR with 60 Vbeta and 13 Jbeta primers. Clones were read by immunoSEQ multiplex PCR, and TCRdb kept only the in-frame ones, dropping some. The table includes about 170,000 clones, just under 80% detected once. This entry belongs to a study of cytomegalovirus exposure and HLA in healthy donors. Broader study findings: In a later analysis, specific HLA alleles were associated with 15,000 to 20,000 TCR beta sequences at a 0.05 false discovery rate.

This sequence originates from a woman between 45 and 60 years old in good health and CMV-seropositive. Sequenced: PBMCs.

CDR3 region: CASSESGQLYEQYF. The CDR3 nucleotides read TGTGCCAGCAGTGAAAGCGGACAGCTCTACGAGCAGTACTTC. This chain joins TRBV6-1 and TRBJ2-7; TRBD1 is a possible D gene (6 bases). The germline V gene has CDR1 MNHNS and CDR2 SASEGT. The CDR3 length is 14 residues. Between the trimmed V and J ends, which lost 2 bases and 3 bases, there was a span of 11 bases.